The subject of this entry is one TCR beta chain. There is no known antigen for this receptor. Base qualities are not provided; no much larger clone lies one nucleotide away. This sample includes further DNA sequences coding for the same CDR3. The record originates from a study of blood T cell repertoires in COVID-19 (dated by TCRdb to 2020 to 2022). Background on the whole study: Collaborator samples came from the United States, Italy and Spain and covered acute and convalescent phases of COVID-19. The prospective study material was composed of cDNA or gDNA derived from T cells, B-cell-depleted T cells, or PBMCs. The dataset comprised deeply sampled blood TCRbeta repertoires from subjects exposed to, actively infected with, or recovered from COVID-19. The repertoires were released in a freely available public database intended as a resource for research on the immune response to SARS-CoV-2. The samples were drawn from two sources: the first 160 participants of the ongoing ImmuneRACE study, and 1,200 or so subjects contributed by 6 global collaborators. Sample metadata almost always included a de-identified subject ID, COVID-19 status, age in years and sex. Where HLA class I and class II types were available, the types were taken from metadata supplied by the sample provider, not from assay-based typing. Overall study results and their limits: Clinical and demographic metadata were provided uncurated, with the amount varying by source and participant.

One collaborating source in Seattle enrolled patients during active infection and followed them longitudinally through the course of disease. Each collaborating institution followed its own protocols to collect whole blood in K2EDTA tubes. Collaborator samples were shipped for TCRbeta analysis as frozen whole blood, isolated PBMCs, or DNA extracted from either sample type. Trimming takes 3 bases from V and 7 bases from J, and the germline ends sit 11 bases apart. Via the germline V gene, CDR1 is SGHRS and CDR2 YFSETQ. The CDR3 runs 14 amino acids, cysteine and phenylalanine included. Of the read, only the CDR3 DNA is kept; its 42 bases are in frame from base 1. The immunoSEQ Assay, a bias-controlled multiplex PCR, was used to amplify TCRbeta CDR3 regions from genomic DNA. On the authors' methods: The number of nucleated cells in each sample was estimated from the amplification of reference gene primers within the assay. To quantify the absolute abundance of each unique TCRbeta CDR3 rearrangement, sequence reads were collapsed and filtered. Productive Simpson clonality was computed per sample as the square root of Simpson's diversity index over productive rearrangements. TCRdb's version of the immuneACCESS table is confined to in-frame rearrangements and falls short of the full clone set. An unresolved V gene accounts for under half of the shortfall where checked; the remainder is of unknown origin. V, J and clone size reflect that table, while D and trimming were determined from the DNA. Here the sample has a few hundred thousand clones; approximately 90% occur a single time. The ten largest clones add up to 10% to 15% of the sample.

Rearrangement joined TRBV5-1 to TRBJ1-6, with the D gene not confidently named. This clonotype was sampled from a woman aged 50 to 60 with COVID-19, enrolled during active disease. Source material: peripheral blood. Here is the DNA: TGCGCCAGCAGCTCAACAGTGGGCAATTCACCCCTCCACTTT. This sequence encodes CASSSTVGNSPLHF.